Below, 16 T cell receptor beta chains from the same sample are listed, as sequenced in a study of T cell responses to AZD1222 COVID-19 vaccine. Clones were sequenced by immunoSEQ multiplex PCR, and TCRdb holds only the in-frame ones, with some missing. The sample includes 70,000 to 90,000 clones, more than 75% of them seen just once. The sample consisted of peripheral blood, taken 28 days after the second AZD1222 dose. These receptors were collected from an adult who received the AZD1222 COVID-19 vaccine.

This clone was recorded a few times. The chain employs TRBV4-1 and TRBJ1-6; TRBD1 agrees at 10 bases. V shed 4 bases, J shed 8 bases, and the junction held 2 bases outside the gene matches. Germline V gene sequence: CDR1 MGHRA, CDR2 YSYEKL. This CDR3 comprises 14 residues. The CDR3 nucleotides are TGCGCCAGCAGCCTAGGGACAGGGGATTCACCCCTCCACTTT. Translated, it gives CASSLGTGDSPLHF.

The J gene is TRBJ1-1, the V gene TRBV5-4, with 9 bases that match TRBD1. V was pared by 0 bases and J by 0 bases, with 6 bases of the junction left unmatched. This CDR3 comprises 17 residues. In germline, CDR1 is SGHNT, CDR2 YYREEE (reference sequence). CDR3 bases: TGTGCCAGCAGCTTGGGGGAGGGACAGGGTATGAACACTGAAGCTTTCTTT. It yields the protein CASSLGEGQGMNTEAFF.

The chain couples TRBV19 to TRBJ2-3; TRBD2 matches 8 bases. V lost 7 bases and J lost 1; bases outside the gene matches: 7. Per the germline V gene, CDR1 is LNHDA and CDR2 is SQIVND (reference sequence). The CDR3 consists of 15 residues. In DNA form, the CDR3 reads TGTGCCAGTACCGGGGGGGACATACGCACAGATACGCAGTATTTT. Translated, it gives CASTGGDIRTDTQYF.

The rearrangement uses TRBV7-7 and TRBJ1-4; 9 bases align to TRBD1. Trimming cost V 6 bases and J 6 bases; bases outside gene matches: 8. CDR3 size: 15 residues. In germline, CDR1 is SSHAT, CDR2 FNYEAQ (reference sequence). CDR3: CASSGGQGQDEKLFF. CDR3 nucleotide sequence: TGTGCCAGCAGTGGAGGACAGGGGCAAGATGAAAAACTGTTTTTT.

This chain connects TRBV28 to TRBJ2-7, with 10 bases that match TRBD2. Trimming cost V 9 bases and J 4 bases; bases outside gene matches: 9. This CDR3 contains 14 residues. Germline V gene sequence: CDR1 MDHEN, CDR2 SYDVKM. CDR3 sequence: CASRLAGRGYEQYF. The CDR3, as DNA: TGTGCCAGTAGACTAGCGGGTCGAGGGTACGAGCAGTACTTC. Full variable domain (outside the CDR3, taken from reference TRBV28 and TRBJ2-7): DVKVTQSSRYLVKRTGEKVFLECVQDMDHENMFWYRQDPGLGLRLIYFSYDVKMKEKGDIPEGYSVSREKKERFSLILESASTNQTSMYLCASRLAGRGYEQYFGPGTRLTVT.

The chain employs TRBV30 and TRBJ1-1; D is undetermined. This CDR3 contains 13 residues. V was clipped by 8 bases and J by 2 bases, with 15 bases between them. The V gene's germline CDR1 is GTSNPN and CDR2 SVGIG (reference sequence). The CDR3 bases are TGTGCCCGCACCTTAGGGTTTAACACTGAAGCTTTCTTT. Protein product: CARTLGFNTEAFF.

The chain has TRBV11-2 and TRBJ2-1, with TRBD2 matching 8 bases. Germline assignment: CDR1 SGHAT and CDR2 FQNNGV. Unmatched junction bases numbered 10, after V lost 5 bases and J lost 7 bases. The CDR3 extends over 15 amino acids. CDR3: CASSPRGGAGNEQFF. CDR3 DNA: TGTGCCAGCAGCCCCCGGGGGGGGGCGGGGAATGAGCAGTTCTTC.

Only a few counts were recorded for this clone. The V gene is TRBV19, the J gene TRBJ2-7, with TRBD2 as a possible D gene (6 bases). Germline lookup yields CDR1 LNHDA and CDR2 SQIVND (reference sequence). The V gene lost 5 bases and the J gene lost 5 bases, with 13 bases spanning the gap. This CDR3 spans 13 amino acids. The CDR3 loop is CASSPRGNDEQYF. The DNA of the CDR3 is TGTGCCAGTAGTCCGCGGGGTAACGACGAGCAGTACTTC.

The genes are TRBV14 and TRBJ2-7; no reliable D call. This CDR3 has 12 residues. From germline, CDR1 is SGHDN and CDR2 FVKESK. V was trimmed by 3 bases and J by 3 bases, leaving 6 bases between them. In nucleotides, the CDR3 is TGTGCCAGCAGCCAGGTATACTACGAGCAGTACTTC. This encodes CASSQVYYEQYF. Full variable domain (rest looked up from reference TRBV14 and TRBJ2-7): EAGVTQFPSHSVIEKGQTVTLRCDPISGHDNLYWYRRVMGKEIKFLLHFVKESKQDESGMPNNRFLAERTGGTYSTLKVQPAELEDSGVYFCASSQVYYEQYFGPGTRLTVT.

The chain uses TRBV28 and TRBJ2-7; TRBD1 matches at 7 bases. The germline V gene has CDR1 MDHEN and CDR2 SYDVKM. V lost 5 bases to trimming and J lost 5 bases; unmatched junction nucleotides: 9. The CDR3 totals 14 residues. The CDR3 bases are TGTGCCAGCAGTAAGCAGACAGGGAAGGACGAGCAGTACTTC. Its translation: CASSKQTGKDEQYF.

The chain uses TRBV7-2 and TRBJ1-2, with D possibly TRBD1 on 6 matching bases. Between the trimmed V and J ends, which lost 5 bases and 2 bases, there was a span of 15 bases. CDR1 and CDR2 from the germline V gene are SGHTA and FQGNSA. This CDR3 contains 15 residues. The CDR3 reads CASSQQGSPNYGYTF. In nucleotides, the CDR3 is TGTGCCAGCAGCCAACAGGGTTCCCCAAACTATGGCTACACCTTC.

The chain combines TRBV4-1 with TRBJ1-1; possible D gene TRBD1, 6 bases. The CDR3 runs to 15 residues. V lost 4 bases, J lost 1 base, and 13 bases lay in between. From germline, CDR1 is MGHRA and CDR2 YSYEKL. The CDR3 DNA sequence: TGCGCCAGCAGCCCAATTACAGGGAAGAACACTGAAGCTTTCTTT. This sequence encodes CASSPITGKNTEAFF.

The chain has TRBV19 and TRBJ1-1; 9 bases agree with TRBD1. Trimming cost V 3 bases and J 9 bases; bases outside gene matches: 5. The CDR3 is 13 amino acids. Germline V gene lookup returns CDR1 LNHDA and CDR2 SQIVND (reference sequence). The DNA for the CDR3 is TGTGCCAGTAGTATTCTCGGGACAGGGAAAGCTTTCTTT. The encoded protein is CASSILGTGKAFF.

The rearrangement uses TRBV4-1 and TRBJ2-7, with unresolved D. Trimming shortened V by 0 bases and J by 0 bases, and 9 bases separated the two germline ends. Germline V gene lookup returns CDR1 MGHRA and CDR2 YSYEKL. CDR3 length equals 15 residues. This chain's CDR3 is CASSQDRTVSYEQYF. The DNA of the CDR3 is TGCGCCAGCAGCCAAGATCGAACAGTCTCCTACGAGCAGTACTTC.

This clone has a handful of counts. The chain has TRBV19 and TRBJ2-7; 7 bases map to TRBD1. Germline assignment: CDR1 LNHDA and CDR2 SQIVND (reference sequence). The CDR3 loop spans 14 amino acids. J was trimmed by 1 base and V by 8 bases; bases with no gene match: 8. The CDR3 is CASAPRTGSYEQYF. The CDR3 region has the DNA TGTGCCAGTGCCCCGAGGACAGGTTCCTACGAGCAGTACTTC. The full variable domain, completed using reference TRBV19 and TRBJ2-7, is DGGITQSPKYLFRKEGQNVTLSCEQNLNHDAMYWYRQDPGQGLRLIYYSQIVNDFQKGDIAEGYSVSREKKESFPLTVTSAQKNPTAFYLCASAPRTGSYEQYFGPGTRLTVT.

The chain links TRBV12-3 or TRBV12-4 to TRBJ1-5; D gene ambiguous. The CDR3 is made up of 12 amino acids. V shed 5 bases and J shed 7 bases, with 9 bases lying between them. Written as DNA, the CDR3 is TGTGCCAGCAGTGGATGGGGACAGCCCCAGCATTTT. It translates to CASSGWGQPQHF.